Shown below are 4 T cell receptor beta chains from a single sample sequenced in a study of control samples from healthy donors and cancer patients. The repertoire was sequenced with immunoSEQ multiplex PCR; TCRdb's copy has only in-frame clones and lacks some. The sample includes some 200,000 clones, just under 95% of them seen just once. The sequenced sample was blood. The source of these receptors is a man aged 50 to 59 in good health.

The chain combines TRBV7-9 with TRBJ2-7, with D unresolved. The V gene's germline CDR1 is SEHNR and CDR2 FQNEAQ (reference sequence). CDR3 length equals 12 residues. Trimming cost V 2 bases and J 3 bases, with 5 bases left between them. The CDR3 DNA reads TGTGCCAGCAGCTTACTAGGCTACGAGCAGTACTTC. Protein sequence: CASSLLGYEQYF.

V is TRBV18 and J is TRBJ2-7, with D possibly matching TRBD2 (6 bases). Germline V gene sequence: CDR1 KGHSH, CDR2 LQKENI. The V gene lost 0 bases and the J gene lost 3 bases, with 12 bases spanning the gap. This CDR3 is built from 15 residues. The CDR3: CASSPPSGVHYEQYF. CDR3 sequence (DNA): TGTGCCAGCTCACCACCTTCGGGGGTTCACTACGAGCAGTACTTC.

The rearrangement links TRBV7-6 to TRBJ2-1; the D gene is possibly TRBD2 (7 bases). This CDR3 is built from 16 residues. CDR1 is SGHVS and CDR2 is FNYEAQ in the germline V gene. V dropped 1 base and J dropped 1 base, with 11 bases sitting between them. Here the CDR3 DNA reads TGTGCCAGCAGCTTAGGGGGGGGCCTTTCCTACAATGAGCAGTTCTTC. Translated: CASSLGGGLSYNEQFF.

V usage is TRBV5-4 and J usage is TRBJ2-5; D gene ambiguous. There are 14 residues in the CDR3. V shed 0 bases and J shed 3 bases, with 9 bases lying between them. Germline V gene data show CDR1 as SGHNT and CDR2 as YYREEE (reference sequence). The CDR3 region is CASSLEWLEETQYF. The DNA for the CDR3 is TGTGCCAGCAGCTTGGAATGGCTGGAAGAGACCCAGTACTTC.